These T cell receptor beta chains were read from a single sample in a study of blood T cell repertoires in COVID-19. Here immunoSEQ multiplex PCR was the method, and the copy in TCRdb shows in-frame clones only, minus some. The sample includes about 110,000 clones, over 75% of them seen just once. Sequencing was carried out using peripheral blood. These receptors were collected from a woman older than 75 with active or convalescent COVID-19. Both conserved end residues are part of each CDR3. The order of the fields is CDR3 protein, CDR3 DNA, V gene, clone size, D gene, J gene. A D gene is named only where the DNA matches it firmly. Part of the rows lack a size; the others show once, few, many or a class for expanded clones.

CDR3aa: CVRSSGGLAGGPGNEQFF
CDR3nt: TGTGTCAGAAGCTCCGGAGGACTAGCGGGAGGGCCAGGGAATGAGCAGTTCTTC
v_gene: TRBV7-5
abundance: .
d_gene: .
j_gene: TRBJ2-1

CDR3aa: CASSPPSSTRSGEQYF
CDR3nt: TGTGCCAGCTCACCACCTAGTAGCACGAGGTCGGGCGAGCAGTACTTC
v_gene: TRBV18
abundance: .
d_gene: .
j_gene: TRBJ2-7

CDR3aa: CASSFLHTLAGVGNEQFF
CDR3nt: TGCGCCAGCAGCTTTCTACATACACTAGCGGGAGTTGGTAATGAGCAGTTCTTC
v_gene: TRBV5-1
abundance: few
d_gene: TRBD2
j_gene: TRBJ2-1

CDR3aa: CASSPGTGGLDYGYTF
CDR3nt: TGTGCCAGCAGCCCGGGGACAGGGGGCCTCGACTATGGCTACACCTTC
v_gene: TRBV4-2
abundance: .
d_gene: TRBD1
j_gene: TRBJ1-2

CDR3aa: CASSSMTGVLHTEAFF
CDR3nt: TGTGCCAGCAGTTCTATGACAGGGGTATTGCACACTGAAGCTTTCTTT
v_gene: TRBV6-5
abundance: .
d_gene: TRBD1
j_gene: TRBJ1-1

CDR3aa: CATSRDPEASEQYF
CDR3nt: TGTGCCACCAGCAGAGATCCCGAGGCGTCCGAGCAGTACTTC
v_gene: TRBV15
abundance: .
d_gene: .
j_gene: TRBJ2-7

CDR3aa: CASSHITSTSGRRNEQFF
CDR3nt: TGTGCCAGCAGTCATATCACCTCGACTAGCGGGAGGCGGAATGAGCAGTTCTTC
v_gene: TRBV27
abundance: .
d_gene: TRBD2
j_gene: TRBJ2-1

CDR3aa: CASSLNRWDTGELFF
CDR3nt: TGTGCCAGCAGCCTCAACAGATGGGACACCGGGGAGCTGTTTTTT
v_gene: TRBV9
abundance: .
d_gene: .
j_gene: TRBJ2-2

CDR3aa: CASSRERASYNEQFF
CDR3nt: TGTGCCAGCTCACGGGAGCGGGCCTCCTACAATGAGCAGTTCTTC
v_gene: TRBV18
abundance: .
d_gene: .
j_gene: TRBJ2-1

CDR3aa: CASSLSVSGLAGEGAYEQYF
CDR3nt: TGTGCCAGCAGCTTAAGTGTTTCGGGACTAGCGGGAGAGGGGGCCTACGAGCAGTACTTC
v_gene: TRBV7-3
abundance: .
d_gene: TRBD2
j_gene: TRBJ2-7

CDR3aa: CASSLTSAGETQYF
CDR3nt: TGTGCCAGCAGCTTAACTAGTGCGGGAGAGACCCAGTACTTC
v_gene: TRBV7-3
abundance: once
d_gene: .
j_gene: TRBJ2-5

CDR3aa: CASSPQSVVSYEQYF
CDR3nt: TGTGCCAGCAGCCCCCAATCGGTCGTTTCCTACGAGCAGTACTTC
v_gene: TRBV7-6
abundance: .
d_gene: .
j_gene: TRBJ2-7

CDR3aa: CASSLPTGRNTEAFF
CDR3nt: TGTGCCAGCAGCCTACCGACAGGGAGGAACACTGAAGCTTTCTTT
v_gene: TRBV4-2
abundance: .
d_gene: TRBD1
j_gene: TRBJ1-1

CDR3aa: CASSPPSGSLVYEQYF
CDR3nt: TGTGCCAGCTCACCTCCGAGCGGGAGTCTCGTATACGAGCAGTACTTC
v_gene: TRBV18
abundance: .
d_gene: TRBD2
j_gene: TRBJ2-7

CDR3aa: CASSLTGNQPQHF
CDR3nt: TGTGCCAGCAGCTTAACGGGGAATCAGCCCCAGCATTTT
v_gene: TRBV11-2
abundance: .
d_gene: .
j_gene: TRBJ1-5

CDR3aa: CASSTIAGAYEQYF
CDR3nt: TGCGCCAGCAGCACGATAGCGGGAGCCTACGAGCAGTACTTC
v_gene: TRBV5-1
abundance: once
d_gene: TRBD2
j_gene: TRBJ2-7

CDR3aa: CSASTGGRDTQYF
CDR3nt: TGCAGTGCTAGTACAGGGGGCAGGGATACGCAGTATTTT
v_gene: TRBV20-1
abundance: .
d_gene: TRBD1
j_gene: TRBJ2-3

CDR3aa: CASSQGYGYEQYF
CDR3nt: TGTGCCAGCAGCCAAGGGTACGGTTACGAGCAGTACTTC
v_gene: TRBV14
abundance: .
d_gene: .
j_gene: TRBJ2-7

CDR3aa: CASSEAGAGEQYF
CDR3nt: TGTGCCAGCAGTGAGGCGGGAGCAGGCGAGCAGTACTTC
v_gene: TRBV2
abundance: few
d_gene: TRBD2
j_gene: TRBJ2-7

CDR3aa: CASSYQGTGTYEQYF
CDR3nt: TGTGCCAGCAGTTACCAAGGGACAGGAACCTACGAGCAGTACTTC
v_gene: TRBV6-5
abundance: .
d_gene: TRBD1
j_gene: TRBJ2-7

CDR3aa: CASNRRGGTEAFF
CDR3nt: TGTGCCAGTAATCGCAGGGGCGGCACTGAAGCTTTCTTT
v_gene: TRBV19
abundance: .
d_gene: .
j_gene: TRBJ1-1

CDR3aa: CASSQDNRLYNQPQHF
CDR3nt: TGCGCCAGCAGCCAAGATAACAGGCTATACAATCAGCCCCAGCATTTT
v_gene: TRBV4-1
abundance: once
d_gene: .
j_gene: TRBJ1-5

CDR3aa: CAGSSAGGTYEQYF
CDR3nt: TGTGCCGGTAGCTCGGCGGGAGGCACCTACGAGCAGTACTTC
v_gene: TRBV19
abundance: .
d_gene: TRBD2
j_gene: TRBJ2-7

CDR3aa: CASKGQGNSEQFF
CDR3nt: TGTGCCAGCAAAGGACAGGGGAACAGTGAGCAGTTCTTC
v_gene: TRBV2
abundance: .
d_gene: TRBD1
j_gene: TRBJ2-1

CDR3aa: CASSLPRRTQSSYEQYF
CDR3nt: TGTGCCAGCAGCCTTCCCCGACGGACACAGAGCTCCTACGAGCAGTACTTC
v_gene: TRBV6-2/TRBV6-3
abundance: .
d_gene: .
j_gene: TRBJ2-7

CDR3aa: CASSPRSLAGVEQFF
CDR3nt: TGTGCCAGCAGCCCCCGTTCCCTAGCGGGAGTTGAGCAGTTCTTC
v_gene: TRBV7-6
abundance: .
d_gene: TRBD2
j_gene: TRBJ2-1

CDR3aa: CASSLANYNEQFF
CDR3nt: TGTGCCAGCAGCTTAGCCAACTACAATGAGCAGTTCTTC
v_gene: TRBV7-9
abundance: .
d_gene: .
j_gene: TRBJ2-1

CDR3aa: CASSQVVLVEGRSGELFF
CDR3nt: TGTGCCAGCAGCCAAGTGGTCTTGGTGGAGGGCCGGTCCGGGGAGCTGTTTTTT
v_gene: TRBV14
abundance: .
d_gene: .
j_gene: TRBJ2-2

CDR3aa: CSVVLRDREAFF
CDR3nt: TGCAGCGTTGTTTTGCGGGACAGGGAAGCTTTCTTT
v_gene: TRBV29-1
abundance: .
d_gene: TRBD1
j_gene: TRBJ1-1

CDR3aa: CASSRDRAGGYTF
CDR3nt: TGTGCCAGCAGTAGGGACAGGGCTGGTGGCTACACCTTC
v_gene: TRBV25-1
abundance: .
d_gene: TRBD1
j_gene: TRBJ1-2

CDR3aa: CASSLGFSGTETQYF
CDR3nt: TGTGCCAGCAGCTTAGGGTTTAGCGGGACGGAGACCCAGTACTTC
v_gene: TRBV7-2
abundance: once
d_gene: TRBD2
j_gene: TRBJ2-5

CDR3aa: CASSIWGEFVDTQYF
CDR3nt: TGTGCCAGTAGTATATGGGGGGAGTTTGTAGATACGCAGTATTTT
v_gene: TRBV19
abundance: once
d_gene: .
j_gene: TRBJ2-3

CDR3aa: CAIVSTSGRSYNEQFF
CDR3nt: TGTGCCATTGTTTCGACTAGCGGGAGATCCTACAATGAGCAGTTCTTC
v_gene: TRBV28
abundance: .
d_gene: TRBD2
j_gene: TRBJ2-1

CDR3aa: CASAVHTGGGRVNSPLHF
CDR3nt: TGTGCCAGCGCCGTCCACACAGGGGGGGGACGGGTGAATTCACCCCTCCACTTT
v_gene: TRBV27
abundance: .
d_gene: TRBD1
j_gene: TRBJ1-6

CDR3aa: CATSNTGTGTPDTQYF
CDR3nt: TGTGCCACCAGTAATACCGGGACAGGGACCCCAGATACGCAGTATTTT
v_gene: TRBV24-1
abundance: .
d_gene: TRBD1
j_gene: TRBJ2-3

CDR3aa: CAISESGLERPKINNSPLHF
CDR3nt: TGTGCCATCAGTGAGTCTGGGTTAGAGCGGCCAAAGATAAATAATTCACCCCTCCACTTT
v_gene: TRBV10-3
abundance: .
d_gene: .
j_gene: TRBJ1-6

CDR3aa: CASSLLGSGYTF
CDR3nt: TGTGCCAGCAGTTTGTTGGGGAGTGGCTACACCTTC
v_gene: TRBV28
abundance: .
d_gene: .
j_gene: TRBJ1-2

CDR3aa: CASSEGGGSYGYTF
CDR3nt: TGTGCCAGCAGTGAAGGGGGAGGCTCCTATGGCTACACCTTC
v_gene: TRBV6-1
abundance: .
d_gene: .
j_gene: TRBJ1-2

CDR3aa: CASSPDRVSSYEQYF
CDR3nt: TGTGCCAGCAGCCCTGACAGGGTATCCTCCTACGAGCAGTACTTC
v_gene: TRBV14
abundance: .
d_gene: TRBD1
j_gene: TRBJ2-7

CDR3aa: CASSLTGLDTEAFF
CDR3nt: TGTGCCAGCAGCTTGACAGGGTTGGACACTGAAGCTTTCTTT
v_gene: TRBV7-9
abundance: .
d_gene: TRBD1
j_gene: TRBJ1-1

CDR3aa: CASSSDRATNEKLFF
CDR3nt: TGCGCCAGCAGCTCCGACAGAGCAACTAATGAAAAACTGTTTTTT
v_gene: TRBV5-1
abundance: .
d_gene: .
j_gene: TRBJ1-4

CDR3aa: CASSEAGAKNIQYF
CDR3nt: TGTGCCAGCAGCGAGGCGGGGGCCAAAAACATTCAGTACTTC
v_gene: TRBV5-5
abundance: few
d_gene: .
j_gene: TRBJ2-4

CDR3aa: CASSEGTAYPQETQYF
CDR3nt: TGTGCCAGCAGTGAAGGGACAGCTTACCCCCAAGAGACCCAGTACTTC
v_gene: TRBV2
abundance: .
d_gene: .
j_gene: TRBJ2-5

CDR3aa: CATSDPGKNNEQFF
CDR3nt: TGTGCCACCAGTGATCCAGGGAAAAACAATGAGCAGTTCTTC
v_gene: TRBV24-1
abundance: .
d_gene: .
j_gene: TRBJ2-1

CDR3aa: CASTLLAAVDTEAFF
CDR3nt: TGTGCCAGCACCCTTCTCGCCGCGGTGGACACTGAAGCTTTCTTT
v_gene: TRBV7-9
abundance: .
d_gene: .
j_gene: TRBJ1-1

CDR3aa: CASSEGLEGYDEQYF
CDR3nt: TGTGCCAGCAGTGAAGGTCTGGAGGGATACGACGAGCAGTACTTC
v_gene: TRBV6-1
abundance: .
d_gene: .
j_gene: TRBJ2-7

CDR3aa: CASSILGRNSPLHF
CDR3nt: TGTGCCAGTAGTATACTGGGGAGGAATTCACCCCTCCACTTT
v_gene: TRBV19
abundance: .
d_gene: .
j_gene: TRBJ1-6

CDR3aa: CASSPFDGARRLNEQFF
CDR3nt: TGTGCCAGCTCACCATTCGATGGGGCGCGAAGGTTGAATGAGCAGTTCTTC
v_gene: TRBV18
abundance: .
d_gene: .
j_gene: TRBJ2-1

CDR3aa: CASSEGTESYNEQFF
CDR3nt: TGTGCCAGCAGCGAAGGGACAGAGTCCTACAATGAGCAGTTCTTC
v_gene: TRBV5-8
abundance: .
d_gene: TRBD1
j_gene: TRBJ2-1

CDR3aa: CASSSGGAGAYEQYF
CDR3nt: TGTGCCAGCAGCTCCGGAGGAGCCGGGGCCTACGAGCAGTACTTC
v_gene: TRBV7-3
abundance: once
d_gene: .
j_gene: TRBJ2-7